Listed below are T cell receptor beta chains from one sample, sequenced in a study of shared clonotypes between healthy human individuals. TCRdb's copy holds only in-frame clones and misses some; the assay was immunoSEQ multiplex PCR. In the table there are a few hundred thousand clones, 70% to 85% of which are singletons. The sequencing sample was made of PBMCs. The source of these receptors is a woman in her forties in good health. Some clones in this sample may be carry-over from other donors' samples. Both conserved end residues are trimmed from each CDR3.

cdr3_length	v_call	j_call	cdr3_aa
14	TRBV7-9	TRBJ2-3	ASSLGPLTSTDTQY
10	TRBV10-3	TRBJ2-7	AISGQTYEQY
12	TRBV2	TRBJ1-5	ASRGGTGHQPQH
13	TRBV9	TRBJ2-1	ASSPGLIRDNEQF
15	TRBV13	TRBJ2-5	ASSLVANPGGGETQY
11	TRBV7-9	-	ASSFGPTGEQY
14	TRBV4-1	TRBJ1-2	ASSQPARGPNYGYT
12	TRBV18	TRBJ2-3	ASSPQLSTDTQY
14	TRBV6-5	TRBJ2-3	ASSYGGQGPTDTQY
15	TRBV29-1	TRBJ1-1	SVERARQGKRDTEAF
11	TRBV18	TRBJ2-7	ASSPFATYEQY
14	TRBV28	TRBJ2-1	ASSLVGILSYNEQF
11	TRBV27	TRBJ2-2	ASSPLLSGELF
13	TRBV7-2	TRBJ2-1	ASQLGGMLINEQF
11	TRBV29-1	TRBJ2-7	SVEGGQGYEQY
12	TRBV14	TRBJ2-7	ASRLRTGDHEQY
13	TRBV30	TRBJ2-5	AWSVGTGVSGTQY
12	TRBV5-4	TRBJ1-2	ASSLEATNYGYT
15	TRBV9	TRBJ2-2	ASSRRLAGDPTGELF
9	TRBV2	TRBJ2-5	ATRSAETQY
13	TRBV7-2	TRBJ1-4	ASSLWFRDNEKLF
11	TRBV5-6	TRBJ2-5	ASSLVVEETQY
11	TRBV29-1	TRBJ2-2	SVYVPNTGELF
13	TRBV19	TRBJ1-5	ASSGTGAGNQPQH
13	TRBV6-1	TRBJ2-7	ASSEGVLSTYEQY
11	TRBV7-3	TRBJ2-1	ASRGEGLNEQF
10	TRBV27	TRBJ2-2	ASSFLTGELF
13	TRBV6-5	TRBJ2-7	ASSLGQGTTYEQY
13	TRBV7-3	TRBJ2-4	ASRPGGSDKNIQY
11	TRBV6-4	TRBJ2-3	ASSDKGTDTQY
13	TRBV5-1	TRBJ1-1	ASSLGAGRDTEAF
11	TRBV4-2	TRBJ2-1	ASSQGEGNEQF
14	TRBV15	TRBJ2-1	ATSRKKTSVDNEQF
11	TRBV5-4	TRBJ2-7	ASSDRVHYEQY
11	TRBV30	TRBJ1-5	AWNRASNQPQH
12	TRBV4-1	TRBJ2-7	ASSPGFFSYEQY
15	TRBV7-2	TRBJ2-3	ASSSIRNTGVGDTQY
10	TRBV28	TRBJ2-5	ASSLSEWTQY
11	TRBV7-9	TRBJ1-1	ASSLANTKEAF
11	TRBV7-7	TRBJ2-7	ASSLAPQAEQY
11	TRBV27	TRBJ1-1	ASSFRSGTEAF
11	TRBV6-5	TRBJ2-7	ASSYGTGSEQY
16	TRBV10-1	TRBJ2-1	ASSEKGLADLSYNEQF
12	TRBV5-1	TRBJ2-1	ASSFGQGKGEQF
16	TRBV4-2	TRBJ2-2	ASSHPGTSGWNTGELF
13	TRBV19	TRBJ2-2	ASREGQGGTGELF
14	TRBV19	TRBJ1-5	ASSTRYGGLNQPQH
11	TRBV6-6	TRBJ1-1	ASSSSRDTEAF
13	TRBV10-3	TRBJ2-3	AISESVGYKDTQY
15	TRBV7-9	TRBJ2-5	ASSPNLLAGVVETQY
10	TRBV28	TRBJ2-7	ASSSGTSEQY
13	TRBV13	TRBJ1-1	ASSLDGRENTEAF
14	TRBV19	TRBJ2-5	ASSTNRGAVQETQY
12	TRBV7-2	TRBJ2-5	ASSLARGYETQY